The rows below give T cell receptor beta chains drawn from one sample of a study of post-analysis software for immune sequencing data. TCRdb passed the PCR reads through MiXCR, listing each CDR3 protein once. Here the sample spans about 770,000 distinct CDR3 sequences, 40% to 55% being singletons. The source material was blood. The receptor source for this set is a girl aged 10-17 years with multiple sclerosis. Both conserved end residues are part of each CDR3. The order of the fields is clone size, V gene, D gene, J gene, CDR3 protein, CDR3 DNA. A D gene is named only where the DNA matches it firmly. Clone size is shown for a subset of rows, as once, few, many or a class of expanded clone.

>-|TRBV7-8|-|TRBJ2-2
CASSRQRTNTGELFF
TGTGCCAGCAGCCGACAGAGAACGAACACCGGGGAGCTGTTTTTT
>few|TRBV20-1|-|TRBJ2-3
CSFVPGGDTQYF
TGCAGTTTCGTTCCCGGTGGCGATACGCAGTATTTT
>-|TRBV6-2/TRBV6-3|-|TRBJ2-3
CATSISDTQYF
TGTGCCACGTCGATTTCAGATACGCAGTATTTT
>-|TRBV28|-|TRBJ1-2
CASRPTDTFYGYTF
TGTGCCAGCAGACCGACGGACACCTTCTATGGCTACACCTTC
>-|TRBV4-3|TRBD2|TRBJ2-3
CASSQDVLAGGPDTQYF
TGCGCCAGCAGCCAAGATGTACTAGCGGGAGGCCCCGATACGCAGTATTTT
>-|TRBV5-6|-|TRBJ1-2
CASSLRDTGVGYTF
TGTGCCAGCAGCTTGCGGGACACCGGGGTGGGCTACACCTTC
>-|TRBV7-6|-|TRBJ2-7
CASSEAAYDYEQYF
TGTGCCAGCAGCGAGGCGGCTTATGACTACGAGCAGTACTTC
>-|TRBV11-2|TRBD2|TRBJ2-7
CASSHTGGRSYEQYF
TGTGCCAGCAGCCATACTGGCGGGAGATCCTACGAGCAGTACTTC
>few|TRBV6-5|-|TRBJ1-1
CASSRRNTEAFF
TGTGCCAGCAGCCGACGGAACACTGAAGCTTTCTTT
>-|TRBV12-3/TRBV12-4|-|TRBJ1-6
CASSLNRSPLYF
TGTGCCAGCAGTTTAAACCGTTCACCCCTCTACTTT
>-|TRBV20-1|-|TRBJ2-5
CSARRRERETQYF
TGCAGTGCTAGACGCCGGGAAAGGGAGACCCAGTACTTC
>-|TRBV12-3/TRBV12-4|TRBD2|TRBJ2-7
CASSWRTSVGYEQYF
TGTGCCAGCAGTTGGAGGACTAGCGTGGGGTACGAGCAGTACTTC
>few|TRBV20-1|TRBD1|TRBJ2-3
CSADDRGETDTQYF
TGCAGTGCGGACGACAGGGGCGAAACAGATACGCAGTATTTT
>-|TRBV5-1|-|TRBJ1-1
CASSKAVSNTEAFF
TGCGCCAGCAGCAAAGCGGTGTCAAACACTGAAGCTTTCTTT
>-|TRBV2|-|TRBJ2-7
CASRSILASSSYEQYF
TGTGCCAGCAGATCCATCCTAGCGTCGAGCTCCTACGAGCAGTACTTC
>-|TRBV20-1|TRBD2|TRBJ2-3
CSARPLAGVVDTQYF
TGCAGTGCTAGACCACTAGCGGGAGTTGTAGATACGCAGTATTTT
>-|TRBV24-1|-|TRBJ2-3
CATSDPKTGTASTDTQYF
TGTGCCACCAGTGATCCTAAGACCGGGACGGCAAGCACAGATACGCAGTATTTT
>-|TRBV5-1|-|TRBJ2-1
CASSLVVSAHNEQFF
TGCGCCAGCAGCTTGGTTGTTAGCGCACACAATGAGCAGTTCTTC
>few|TRBV7-3|-|TRBJ1-6
CASSSRGGDNSPLHF
TGTGCCAGCAGCTCACGGGGCGGAGATAATTCACCCCTCCACTTT
>-|TRBV6-5|TRBD2|TRBJ2-1
CVSSLGAGRHEQFF
TGTGTCAGCAGCCTAGGTGCCGGGAGGCATGAGCAGTTCTTC
>-|TRBV25-1|-|TRBJ2-1
CASSVVTTYNEQFF
TGTGCCAGCAGTGTGGTGACAACCTACAATGAGCAGTTCTTC
>once|TRBV5-1|-|TRBJ2-3
CASSLDGTPSTDTQYF
TGCGCCAGCAGCTTGGACGGCACCCCCAGCACAGATACGCAGTATTTT
>once|TRBV6-2/TRBV6-3|TRBD2|TRBJ2-1
CASTPGLVLYPYNEQFF
TGTGCCAGCACTCCGGGACTAGTCCTTTATCCCTACAATGAGCAGTTCTTC
>few|TRBV12-3/TRBV12-4|TRBD1|TRBJ1-5
CASRDREGQPQHF
TGTGCCAGCAGGGACAGGGAGGGTCAGCCCCAGCATTTT
>-|TRBV6-5|TRBD2|TRBJ2-7
CASSLTLTSSSGDFYEQYF
TGTGCCAGCAGTTTAACCTTAACTAGCTCTAGCGGGGACTTCTACGAGCAGTACTTC
>-|TRBV20-1|-|TRBJ2-6
CSASFARANVLTF
TGCAGTGCTAGTTTCGCGCGGGCCAACGTCCTGACTTTC
>few|TRBV5-6|-|TRBJ2-6
CASSAQRANVLTF
TGTGCCAGCAGCGCGCAAAGGGCCAACGTCCTGACTTTC
>-|TRBV18|-|TRBJ2-5
CASSPSPRVSETQYF
TGTGCCAGCTCACCCTCCCCTCGGGTGTCCGAGACCCAGTACTTC
>-|TRBV20-1|TRBD1|TRBJ1-4
CSARVFQGAEKLFF
TGCAGTGCTAGAGTTTTCCAGGGGGCTGAAAAACTGTTTTTT
>few|TRBV27|TRBD2|TRBJ2-1
CASSLRLAGEQFF
TGTGCCAGCAGTCTGCGACTAGCGGGAGAGCAGTTCTTC
>-|TRBV5-1|TRBD1|TRBJ2-1
CASSLKGARYNEQFF
TGCGCCAGCAGCTTGAAGGGGGCTCGCTACAATGAGCAGTTCTTC
>-|TRBV15|-|TRBJ2-5
CATSRIAQDEQYF
TGTGCCACCAGCAGAATAGCGCAGGATGAGCAGTACTTC
>few|TRBV7-2|TRBD2|TRBJ2-7
CASSLLASGPYEQYF
TGTGCCAGCTCACTTTTGGCTAGCGGTCCTTACGAGCAGTACTTC
>-|TRBV9|TRBD1|TRBJ2-3
CAGSEHRGDDTQYF
TGTGCCGGCAGCGAGCACAGGGGTGACGATACGCAGTATTTT
>-|TRBV29-1|TRBD2|TRBJ2-1
CSVGSGTSYNEQFF
TGCAGCGTTGGGAGCGGGACTTCCTACAATGAGCAGTTCTTC
>-|TRBV7-9|-|TRBJ2-7
CASSPEGRPYEQYF
TGTGCCAGCAGCCCCGAGGGACGTCCCTACGAGCAGTACTTC
>once|TRBV27|TRBD1|TRBJ1-5
CASSSIGTGGNQPQHF
TGTGCCAGCAGTTCTATCGGGACAGGGGGCAATCAGCCCCAGCATTTT
>-|TRBV7-9|-|TRBJ2-3
CASSLVGDAQYF
TGTGCCAGCAGCTTAGTTGGAGATGCGCAGTATTTT
>few|TRBV12-3/TRBV12-4|-|TRBJ1-1
CASHPRRGGTEAFF
TGTGCCAGCCACCCGAGGAGGGGAGGAACTGAAGCTTTCTTT
>few|TRBV28|-|TRBJ2-4
CASTSGTVKNIQYF
TGTGCCAGCACATCCGGGACGGTCAAAAACATTCAGTACTTC
>-|TRBV28|-|TRBJ2-3
CASSSYSPGTQYF
TGTGCCAGCAGTTCATATTCGCCAGGTACGCAGTATTTT
>-|TRBV5-1|-|TRBJ2-7
CASSFVGRPEQYF
TGCGCCAGCAGTTTTGTAGGACGCCCCGAGCAGTACTTC
>few|TRBV29-1|-|TRBJ2-7
CSVTERTIQGEQYF
TGCAGCGTTACCGAAAGGACTATCCAAGGGGAGCAGTACTTC
>few|TRBV20-1|-|TRBJ2-3
CSARVHPGHPRVGTQYF
TGCAGTGCTAGAGTTCATCCGGGACACCCGCGCGTTGGTACGCAGTATTTT
>-|TRBV29-1|-|TRBJ1-2
CSVRAKGPLHYGYTF
TGCAGCGTTAGGGCGAAAGGGCCCCTCCACTATGGCTACACCTTC
>-|TRBV28|TRBD1|TRBJ2-5
CASRARGQGQETQYF
TGTGCCTCCCGGGCCCGAGGACAGGGCCAAGAGACCCAGTACTTC
>-|TRBV20-1|TRBD1|TRBJ1-1
CSARWTGGMNTEAFF
TGCAGTGCTAGATGGACAGGGGGCATGAACACTGAAGCTTTCTTT
>few|TRBV29-1|TRBD2|TRBJ2-1
CSVELSGTSGRVYEQFF
TGCAGCGTTGAATTATCCGGGACTAGCGGGAGGGTCTATGAGCAGTTCTTC
>-|TRBV7-2|-|TRBJ2-5
CASSRLSLETQYF
TGTGCCAGCAGTCGATTAAGCCTAGAGACCCAGTACTTC
>few|TRBV29-1|TRBD1|TRBJ1-2
CSVSDRGNYGYTF
TGCAGCGTTTCGGACAGGGGGAACTATGGCTACACCTTC
>-|TRBV6-5|-|TRBJ2-5
CASSYEGIGQETQYF
TGTGCCAGCAGTTACGAGGGGATCGGACAAGAGACCCAGTACTTC
>few|TRBV10-3|TRBD2|TRBJ2-7
CAIRGETYEQYF
TGTGCCATCCGGGGGGAAACCTACGAGCAGTACTTC
>once|TRBV6-6|TRBD1|TRBJ1-1
CASSNRDRVSSEAFF
TGTGCCAGCAGTAACCGGGACAGGGTTTCAAGTGAAGCTTTCTTT
>few|TRBV9|-|TRBJ2-6
CASGGRGANVLTF
TGTGCCAGCGGTGGAAGGGGGGCCAACGTCCTGACTTTC
>-|TRBV20-1|-|TRBJ2-4
CSARPRDSSYGQYF
TGCAGTGCTAGACCTCGGGACTCGTCCTACGGGCAGTACTTC